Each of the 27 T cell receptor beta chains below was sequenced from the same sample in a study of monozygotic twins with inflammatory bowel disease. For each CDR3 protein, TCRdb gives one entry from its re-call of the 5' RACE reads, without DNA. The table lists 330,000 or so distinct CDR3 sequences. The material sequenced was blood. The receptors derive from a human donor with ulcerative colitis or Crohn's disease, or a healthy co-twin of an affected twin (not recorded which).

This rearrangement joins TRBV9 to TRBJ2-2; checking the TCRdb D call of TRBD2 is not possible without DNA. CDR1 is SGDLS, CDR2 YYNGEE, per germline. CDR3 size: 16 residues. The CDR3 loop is CASHLAGVANTGELFF.

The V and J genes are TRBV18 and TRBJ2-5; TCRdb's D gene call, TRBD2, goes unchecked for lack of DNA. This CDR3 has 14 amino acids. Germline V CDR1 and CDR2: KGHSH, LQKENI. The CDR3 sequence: CASSPARERETQYF. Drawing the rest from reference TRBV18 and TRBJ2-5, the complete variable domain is NAGVMQNPRHLVRRRGQEARLRCSPMKGHSHVYWYRQLPEEGLKFMVYLQKENIIDESGMPKERFSAEFPKEGPSILRIQQVVRGDSAAYFCASSPARERETQYFGPGTRLLVL.

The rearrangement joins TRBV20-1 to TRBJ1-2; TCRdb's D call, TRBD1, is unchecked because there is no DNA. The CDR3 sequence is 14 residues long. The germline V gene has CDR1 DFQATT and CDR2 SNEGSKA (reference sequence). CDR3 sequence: CSAGTLKGNYGYTF.

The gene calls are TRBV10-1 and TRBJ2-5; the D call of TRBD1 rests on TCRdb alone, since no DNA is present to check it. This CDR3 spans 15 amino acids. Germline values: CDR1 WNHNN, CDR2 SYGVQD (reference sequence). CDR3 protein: CASSPQGGIQETQYF.

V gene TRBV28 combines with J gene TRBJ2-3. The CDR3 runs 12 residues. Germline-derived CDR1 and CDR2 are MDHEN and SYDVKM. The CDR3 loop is CASSERPDTQYF.

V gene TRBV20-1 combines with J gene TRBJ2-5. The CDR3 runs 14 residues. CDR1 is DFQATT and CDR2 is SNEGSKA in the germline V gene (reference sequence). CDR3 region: CSARDWQKQETQYF.

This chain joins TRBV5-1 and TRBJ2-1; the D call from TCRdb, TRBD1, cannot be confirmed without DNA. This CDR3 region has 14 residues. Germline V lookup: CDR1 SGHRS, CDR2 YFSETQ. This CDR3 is CASSQGVRDDEQFF.

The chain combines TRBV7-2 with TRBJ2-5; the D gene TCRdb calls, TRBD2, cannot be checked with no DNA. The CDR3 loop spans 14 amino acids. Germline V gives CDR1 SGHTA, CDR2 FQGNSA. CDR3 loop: CASSPGLAVVAQYF.

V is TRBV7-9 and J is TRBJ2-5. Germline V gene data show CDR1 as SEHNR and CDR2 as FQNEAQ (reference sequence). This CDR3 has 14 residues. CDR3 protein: CASSLSGSLETQYF. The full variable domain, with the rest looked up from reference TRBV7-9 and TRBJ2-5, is DTGVSQNPRHKITKRGQNVTFRCDPISEHNRLYWYRQTLGQGPEFLTYFQNEAQLEKSRLLSDRFSAERPKGSFSTLEIQRTEQGDSAMYLCASSLSGSLETQYFGPGTRLLVL.

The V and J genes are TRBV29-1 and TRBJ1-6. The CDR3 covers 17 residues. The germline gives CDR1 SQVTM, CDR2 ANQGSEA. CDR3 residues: CSDPEGKGSSYNSPLHF.

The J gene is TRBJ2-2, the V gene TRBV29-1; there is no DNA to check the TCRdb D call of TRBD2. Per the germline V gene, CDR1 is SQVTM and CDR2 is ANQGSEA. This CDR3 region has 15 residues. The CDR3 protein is CSARASGGVTGELFF.

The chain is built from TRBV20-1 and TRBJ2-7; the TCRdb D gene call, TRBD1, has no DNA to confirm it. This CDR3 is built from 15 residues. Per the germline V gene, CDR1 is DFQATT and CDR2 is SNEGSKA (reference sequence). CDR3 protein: CSARPMGQGAYEQYF.

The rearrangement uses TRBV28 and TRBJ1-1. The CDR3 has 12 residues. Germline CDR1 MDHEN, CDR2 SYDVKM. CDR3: CASSHIKDEAFF.

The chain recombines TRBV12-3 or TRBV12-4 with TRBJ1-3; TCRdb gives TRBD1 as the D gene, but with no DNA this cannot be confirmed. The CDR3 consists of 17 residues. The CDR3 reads CASSKGQGFPSGNTIYF.

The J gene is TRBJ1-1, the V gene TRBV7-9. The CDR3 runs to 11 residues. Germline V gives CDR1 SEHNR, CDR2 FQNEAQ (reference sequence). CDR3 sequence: CARSEGVGAFF.

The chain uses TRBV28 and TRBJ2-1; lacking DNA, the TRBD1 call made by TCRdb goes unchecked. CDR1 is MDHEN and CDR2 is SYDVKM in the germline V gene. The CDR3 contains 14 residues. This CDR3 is CATVPRDGYNEQFF.

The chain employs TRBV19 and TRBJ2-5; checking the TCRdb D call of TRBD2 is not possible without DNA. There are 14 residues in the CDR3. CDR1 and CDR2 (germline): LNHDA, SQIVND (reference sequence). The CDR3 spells CASRREGIGETQYF.

The CDR3 region is CASSRRLAGGSPYNEQFF. The chain combines TRBV3-1 with TRBJ2-1; with no DNA, the TCRdb D assignment of TRBD2 cannot be verified. Per germline, CDR1 LGHDT and CDR2 YNNKEL (reference sequence). The CDR3 covers 18 residues.

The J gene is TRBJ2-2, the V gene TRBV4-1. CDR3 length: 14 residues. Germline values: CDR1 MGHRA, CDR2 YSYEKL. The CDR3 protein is CASSHPEWTGELFF.

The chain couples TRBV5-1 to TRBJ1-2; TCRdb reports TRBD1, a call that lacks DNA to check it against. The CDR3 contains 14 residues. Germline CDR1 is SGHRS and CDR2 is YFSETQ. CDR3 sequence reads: CASSQDRGLDGYTF.

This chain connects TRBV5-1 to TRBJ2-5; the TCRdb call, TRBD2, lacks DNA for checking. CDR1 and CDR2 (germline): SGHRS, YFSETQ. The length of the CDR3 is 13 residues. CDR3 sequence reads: CASSYGPQETQYF.

CDR3 protein: CASSYYSAGAGNEQFF. The genes are TRBV6-2 or TRBV6-3 and TRBJ2-1; the TCRdb call, TRBD1, lacks DNA for checking. The V gene's germline CDR1 is MNHEY and CDR2 SVGEGT. The CDR3 is 16 residues long.

CDR3 protein: CASRMGGVFTLHF. The V gene is TRBV12-3 or TRBV12-4, the J gene TRBJ1-6; there is no DNA to check the TCRdb D call of TRBD1. The CDR3 has 13 amino acids.

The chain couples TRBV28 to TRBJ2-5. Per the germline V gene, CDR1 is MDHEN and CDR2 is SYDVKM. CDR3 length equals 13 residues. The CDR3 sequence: CASSVGSEETQYF.

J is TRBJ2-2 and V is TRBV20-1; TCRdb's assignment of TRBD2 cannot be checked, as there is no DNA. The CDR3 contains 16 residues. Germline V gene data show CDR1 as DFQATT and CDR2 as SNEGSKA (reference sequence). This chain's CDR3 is CSAPTLSGGLDGELFF.

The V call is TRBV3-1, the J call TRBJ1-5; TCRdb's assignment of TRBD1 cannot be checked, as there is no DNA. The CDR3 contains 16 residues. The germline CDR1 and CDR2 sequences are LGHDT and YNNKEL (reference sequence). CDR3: CASSQFQGEVPMPQHF.

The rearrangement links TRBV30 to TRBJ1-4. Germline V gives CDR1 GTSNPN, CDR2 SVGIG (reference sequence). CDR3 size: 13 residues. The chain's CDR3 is CAWSVLRTEKLFF.